The following is a T cell receptor beta chain sequence with its context. Its antigen is not known. This CDR3 region has 14 residues. Germline V gene data show CDR1 as SQVTM and CDR2 as ANQGSEA. Unmatched junction bases numbered 3, after V lost 4 bases and J lost 0 bases. Hyperthyroidism patients were newly diagnosed, under 2 months' duration, aged 18 to 65. RNA transcripts were the template, and TCR beta CDR3 regions were amplified from them. HTBI primers primed a first-round RT-PCR, and a second-round multiplex PCR followed. Each CDR3 protein gets one entry after TCRdb re-called the multiplex PCR reads with MiXCR. The sample records a few hundred thousand distinct CDR3 sequences, under 45% being singletons. The data stem from a study of Graves' ophthalmopathy and Graves' hyperthyroidism. For the study at large: The term stable hyperthyroidism indicated an absence of ophthalmopathy within 18 months of follow-up. Findings and limits, study-wide: Discrimination between ophthalmopathy and stable hyperthyroidism by a 13-signature model showed roughly 88% sensitivity and over 70% specificity. In blood appeared most of the expanded thyroid clonotypes whose frequency exceeded 0.001.

This clonotype was obtained from an adult man with Graves' hyperthyroidism. The source material was peripheral blood or thyroid tissue (not recorded which). The J gene is TRBJ2-7, the V gene TRBV29-1; 10 bases line up with TRBD1. CDR3 sequence reads: CSVVGQGSSYEQYF. The CDR3 coding sequence is TGCAGCGTTGTGGGACAGGGGAGCTCCTACGAGCAGTACTTC.